This T cell receptor beta chain appears in the sequencing data of a study of blood T cell repertoires in COVID-19. Background on the study: Samples representing acute and convalescent COVID-19 were sourced from the United States, Italy and Spain.

The CDR3 is made up of 15 amino acids. Germline V gives CDR1 SNHLY, CDR2 FYNNEI. V lost 0 bases to trimming and J lost 6 bases, with 14 bases between them. Assay used: immunoSEQ multiplex PCR; TCRdb lists only in-frame clones, some missing. The sample holds tens of thousands of clones; 82% are singletons and the top ten take 27%. The chain links TRBV2 to TRBJ1-2; possibly TRBD1 for D (6 bases). This sequence originates from a human donor in a cohort sampled during active COVID-19. The specimen was peripheral blood. DNA for the CDR3: TGTGCCAGCAGTGAAGCTGAGGGGGGGTACGATGGCTACACCTTC. Protein product: CASSEAEGGYDGYTF.